This is a list of T cell receptor beta chains from one sample in a study of vaccination effects on CD4 cells after COVID-19. For these TCRs, the target antigens are not known. TCRdb's copy holds only in-frame clones and misses some; the assay was immunoSEQ multiplex PCR. The sample shows tens of thousands of clones, roughly 74% of them seen only once. This specimen was CD4+ T cells from PBMCs cultured with HCoV-229E spike peptides, taken before COVID-19 vaccination. Receptors were obtained from a human donor who received a COVID-19 vaccine. Each CDR3 is given with its conserved first and last residue. D genes are given only for firm matches. Size is stated for part of the rows, as once, few or many counts, or as a class when the clone is expanded.

V gene	D gene	clone size	J gene	CDR3 protein	CDR3 DNA
TRBV7-2	-	-	TRBJ1-2	CASSSRGSHYGYTF	TGTGCCAGCAGCTCCCGAGGCAGCCACTATGGCTACACCTTC
TRBV7-3	-	few	TRBJ1-3	CASSLMETGTSSGNTIYF	TGTGCCAGCAGCTTAATGGAAACAGGGACAAGCTCTGGAAACACCATATATTTT
TRBV2	-	once	TRBJ1-6	CASSEGKEGPSPLHF	TGTGCCAGCAGTGAGGGCAAAGAAGGGCCTTCACCCCTCCACTTT
TRBV5-8	-	-	TRBJ2-4	CASSLENGAAKNIQYF	TGTGCCAGCAGCTTGGAAAACGGGGCGGCCAAAAACATTCAGTACTTC
TRBV12-3/TRBV12-4	-	-	TRBJ1-2	CASSSGAMDGYTF	TGTGCCAGCAGTTCAGGGGCAATGGATGGCTACACCTTC
TRBV3-1/TRBV3-2	TRBD1	-	TRBJ2-2	CASRVYGQGATGELFF	TGTGCCAGCAGGGTATATGGACAGGGGGCCACCGGGGAGCTGTTTTTT
TRBV30	TRBD1	few	TRBJ1-6	CAWKGTGLAPLHF	TGTGCCTGGAAAGGGACAGGGTTGGCACCCCTCCACTTT
TRBV5-4	TRBD1	-	TRBJ1-3	CASSLDQGAPGNTIYF	TGTGCCAGCAGCTTGGACCAGGGGGCTCCCGGAAACACCATATATTTT
TRBV6-5	TRBD2	-	TRBJ2-1	CASTLTSGVYNEQFF	TGTGCCAGCACCTTGACTAGCGGGGTGTACAATGAGCAGTTCTTC
TRBV6-5	-	-	TRBJ1-2	CASRSTSGKDYGYTF	TGTGCCAGCAGGTCTACCTCCGGGAAGGACTATGGCTACACCTTC
TRBV14	-	-	TRBJ2-1	CASGSGGSSYNEQFF	TGTGCCAGCGGCTCCGGGGGCTCTTCCTACAATGAGCAGTTCTTC
TRBV15	-	-	TRBJ1-1	CATSRDLDTEAFF	TGTGCCACCAGCAGAGACCTGGACACTGAAGCTTTCTTT
TRBV6-6	-	-	TRBJ1-2	CASTRPTDKVDGYTF	TGTGCCAGCACCCGACCTACGGATAAGGTCGATGGCTACACCTTC
TRBV5-1	TRBD1	-	TRBJ1-1	CASSPRQGEAFF	TGCGCCAGCAGCCCAAGACAGGGTGAAGCTTTCTTT
TRBV28	-	few	TRBJ2-3	CASSLFRRGASTDTQYF	TGTGCCAGCAGTTTATTCCGCCGAGGGGCTAGCACAGATACGCAGTATTTT
TRBV28	-	-	TRBJ2-2	CASFAGLRSGELFF	TGTGCCAGTTTCGCGGGGCTACGTAGCGGGGAGCTGTTTTTT
TRBV18	TRBD1	once	TRBJ2-5	CASSPMDRRGTQYF	TGTGCCAGCTCACCGATGGACAGGCGAGGGACCCAGTACTTC
TRBV6-4	-	-	TRBJ1-5	CASRPDSQPQHF	TGTGCCAGCAGGCCGGACAGCCAGCCCCAGCATTTT